Listed below are T cell receptor beta chains from one sample, sequenced in a study of cytomegalovirus exposure and HLA in healthy donors. Sequencing was performed with immunoSEQ multiplex PCR; in TCRdb, only in-frame clones are kept and a portion is missing. The table lists 80,000 or so clones, about 79% of them singletons. Sample: PBMCs. Receptors were obtained from a woman aged 40-49 years in good health and CMV-seronegative. CDR3s include the opening cysteine and the closing phenylalanine or tryptophan. The order of the fields is D gene, clone size, V gene, J gene, CDR3 DNA, CDR3 protein. The D gene is left open where the match is weak. Rows may omit the clone size; those that give it use once, few, many or a size class.

>TRBD1|-|TRBV6-5|TRBJ1-6
TGTGCCAGCAGCCGACCCGGGGACAGTAATTCACCCCTCCACTTT
CASSRPGDSNSPLHF
>TRBD1|few|TRBV6-4|TRBJ2-3
TGTGCCACCGGGGACAGAGACACAGATACGCAGTATTTT
CATGDRDTDTQYF
>TRBD2|medium-sized|TRBV7-3|TRBJ2-2
TGTGCCAGCAGTCGAGTTACTGTTGGGGGAGGGCCATCCGGGGAGCTGTTTTTT
CASSRVTVGGGPSGELFF
>TRBD2|-|TRBV18|TRBJ2-7
TGTGCCAGCTCCCGCACTAGCGGGAGTTCCTACGAGCAGTACTTC
CASSRTSGSSYEQYF
>-|-|TRBV30|TRBJ2-2
TGTGCCTGGGCCCTTGGGGGCGCGGACACCGGGGAGCTGTTTTTT
CAWALGGADTGELFF
>-|-|TRBV5-4|TRBJ1-5
TGTGCCAGCAGCTTGGGAGGTGGTCAGCCCCAGCATTTT
CASSLGGGQPQHF
>TRBD2|few|TRBV5-6|TRBJ2-7
TGTGCCAGCAGCTTAATAGCGGGAGACTACGAGCAGTACTTC
CASSLIAGDYEQYF
>-|-|TRBV5-6|TRBJ2-2
TGTGCCAGCAGCTTAGGACATCAGACCGGGGAGCTGTTTTTT
CASSLGHQTGELFF
>-|few|TRBV5-6|TRBJ1-3
TGTGCCAGCAGCGGGAGGGGTAACACCATATATTTT
CASSGRGNTIYF
>TRBD1|-|TRBV6-5|TRBJ1-5
TGTGCCAGCGGCCCGGGACAGGGAAACAATCAGCCCCAGCATTTT
CASGPGQGNNQPQHF
>-|few|TRBV5-1|TRBJ1-1
TGCGCCAGCAGCTCCTCGGACAGGAACACTGAAGCTTTCTTT
CASSSSDRNTEAFF
>-|-|TRBV27|TRBJ1-4
TGTGCCAGCAGTTCCATCGGGATTGCTAATGAAAAACTGTTTTTT
CASSSIGIANEKLFF
>TRBD1|-|TRBV11-2|TRBJ1-3
TGTGCCAGCAGCCGCCGGGACAGGATTTACTCTGGAAACACCATATATTTT
CASSRRDRIYSGNTIYF
>TRBD1|few|TRBV7-6|TRBJ1-2
TGTGCCAGCAGCTTAGACCTCGGGACAGGGATCTACACCTTC
CASSLDLGTGIYTF
>-|few|TRBV10-2|TRBJ1-5
TGCGCCAGCAGTGACCCGGGGCAGCCCCAGCATTTT
CASSDPGQPQHF
>-|-|TRBV30|TRBJ2-7
TGTGCCTGGAGTATGGACAGCCACTACGAGCAGTACTTC
CAWSMDSHYEQYF
>-|-|TRBV6-6|TRBJ2-1
TGTGCCAGCAGCCAAGGGCGAAACAGGCTTTACAATGAGCAGTTCTTC
CASSQGRNRLYNEQFF
>TRBD1|-|TRBV19|TRBJ2-3
TGTGCCAGTAGAGGGGGACAGGGAGCCCTTAGAACCAGAGATACGCAGTATTTT
CASRGGQGALRTRDTQYF
>-|-|TRBV7-3|TRBJ2-1
TGTGCCAGCAGCTCCCGCCCAGGGCCCCGGCAGTTCTTC
CASSSRPGPRQFF
>-|-|TRBV13|TRBJ1-1
TGTGCCAGCAGCTTAGAGCAAGGGAGCACTGAAGCTTTCTTT
CASSLEQGSTEAFF
>TRBD1|-|TRBV7-9|TRBJ1-4
TGTGCCAGCAGCTTCATTACCCGACAGGGAAACCTCAAACTGTTTTTT
CASSFITRQGNLKLFF
>-|-|TRBV28|TRBJ1-5
TGTGCCAGCAGTTTAAGGCCAGGGCGTAGCAATCAGCCCCAGCATTTT
CASSLRPGRSNQPQHF
>TRBD2|-|TRBV27|TRBJ2-3
TGTGCCAGCAGCCGAATAGCGGGAAGCACAGATACGCAGTATTTT
CASSRIAGSTDTQYF
>TRBD2|few|TRBV28|TRBJ2-7
TGTGCCAGCAGTTATGTTATAGCGGGAGGGGGCAGATACGAGCAGTACTTC
CASSYVIAGGGRYEQYF
>-|-|TRBV10-3|TRBJ1-4
TGTGCCATCAGCCAGAGTCGGGGGACCGGAACTAATGAAAAACTGTTTTTT
CAISQSRGTGTNEKLFF
>-|-|TRBV12-5|TRBJ1-2
TGTGCTAGTGGTTTGCCCTCGCAGGGGTCCTATGGCTACACCTTC
CASGLPSQGSYGYTF
>TRBD2|few|TRBV6-1|TRBJ2-5
TGTGCCAGCAGTGAACTAGCGGGGGGGCAAGAGACCCAGTACTTC
CASSELAGGQETQYF
>-|-|TRBV7-2|TRBJ2-5
TGTGCCAGCAGCTTCGATGGGACTTTAATGGAGACCCAGTACTTC
CASSFDGTLMETQYF
>-|-|TRBV7-9|TRBJ1-6
TGTGCCAGCAGCACCGACCAGGGCGGACATAATTCACCCCTCCACTTT
CASSTDQGGHNSPLHF
>-|few|TRBV6-6|TRBJ1-3
TGTGCCAGCACCGAAAGGGGGGGAAACACCATATATTTT
CASTERGGNTIYF
>-|-|TRBV5-4|TRBJ2-7
TGTGCCAGCAGCCCCCAAATCTACGAGCAGTACTTC
CASSPQIYEQYF
>TRBD1|-|TRBV5-4|TRBJ1-2
TGTGCCAGCAGCTTGGGACAGGGGGCTCGATTCTATGGCTACACCTTC
CASSLGQGARFYGYTF
>TRBD1|-|TRBV5-6|TRBJ2-2
TGTGCCAGCAGCTTGGTCCGAGGGACAGTGAACACCGGGGAGCTGTTTTTT
CASSLVRGTVNTGELFF
>-|few|TRBV13|TRBJ2-3
TGTGCCAGCAGCCCCATGGGCCCCCGAAGCACAGATACGCAGTATTTT
CASSPMGPRSTDTQYF
>TRBD2|-|TRBV7-2|TRBJ2-3
TGTGCCAGCAGCTTCCGGACTAGCGGGGCAACAGATACGCAGTATTTT
CASSFRTSGATDTQYF
>TRBD1|once|TRBV2|TRBJ2-1
TGTGCCAGCAGTCGGGACAGGGGGCTGGGGAATGAGCAGTTCTTC
CASSRDRGLGNEQFF
>-|-|TRBV6-1|TRBJ2-5
TGTGCCAGCAGGCCCCCCGGGGGCCAAGAGACCCAGTACTTC
CASRPPGGQETQYF
>-|-|TRBV11-2|TRBJ1-6
TGTGCCAGCAGCGCCTATAGAGGAGGGGCTAATAATTCACCCCTCCACTTT
CASSAYRGGANNSPLHF
>-|-|TRBV7-9|TRBJ2-1
TGTGCCAGCAGCCCCGGGACTCACAATGAGCAGTTCTTC
CASSPGTHNEQFF
>-|-|TRBV9|TRBJ2-1
TGTGCCAGCAGCGTAGAGGGGTACAATGAGCAGTTCTTC
CASSVEGYNEQFF
>-|-|TRBV6-6|TRBJ1-3
TGTGCCAGCAGTTACTCTCCCCCGGACACCATATATTTT
CASSYSPPDTIYF
>-|-|TRBV6-5|TRBJ2-7
TGTGCCAGCAGTTCTCGGACTCCCGAACCCTACGAGCAGTACTTC
CASSSRTPEPYEQYF
>-|once|TRBV11-2|TRBJ1-2
TGTGCCAGCAGCAAAGCAGGGTTTTCCTATGGCTACACCTTC
CASSKAGFSYGYTF
>-|-|TRBV9|TRBJ2-3
TGTGCCAGCAGCGCCGTTAGCGGTACTAGCACAGATACGCAGTATTTT
CASSAVSGTSTDTQYF
>TRBD2|-|TRBV15|TRBJ2-7
TGTGCCACCAGCAGAGCAGCGGGAGGGTACGAGCAGTACTTC
CATSRAAGGYEQYF
>-|-|TRBV28|TRBJ1-1
TGTGCCAGCAGTCCGCCTCCGGCAGGTGTGAACACTGAAGCTTTCTTT
CASSPPPAGVNTEAFF
>-|-|TRBV28|TRBJ1-1
TGTGCCAGCAGTTCCGGAGGGAACACTGAAGCTTTCTTT
CASSSGGNTEAFF
>-|few|TRBV28|TRBJ1-2
TGTGCCAGCAGTTTGAGCTATGGCTACACCTTC
CASSLSYGYTF
>TRBD1|-|TRBV5-6|TRBJ2-7
TGTGCCAGCAGCCAATACTCGGGACAGTTCTACGAGCAGTACTTC
CASSQYSGQFYEQYF
>TRBD2|-|TRBV9|TRBJ2-7
TGTGCCAGCAGTGGGACTAGTGCGAGCTCCGAGCAGTACTTC
CASSGTSASSEQYF
>-|-|TRBV7-6|TRBJ2-7
TGTGCCAGCAGCCCCCTCGGAGGGACCCTCGAGCAGTACTTC
CASSPLGGTLEQYF
>-|-|TRBV19|TRBJ1-5
TGTGCCAGTAGTATAGGGGGAGATCAGCCCCAGCATTTT
CASSIGGDQPQHF
>-|-|TRBV5-6|TRBJ1-4
TGTGCCAGCAGCCGGAGGGGTAGTGCTAATGAAAAACTGTTTTTT
CASSRRGSANEKLFF
>-|few|TRBV19|TRBJ1-1
TGTGCCAGTTGGCTAAAGGCGGGCGCTGAAGCTTTCTTT
CASWLKAGAEAFF
>-|-|TRBV4-1|TRBJ2-7
TGCGCCAGCAGCCACGTCGGGACATACGAGCAGTACTTC
CASSHVGTYEQYF